The next 23 T cell receptor beta chains were all read from a single sample in a study of blood T cells in healthy people across ages (dated by TCRdb to between 2014 and 2017). The method was 5' RACE. The sequencer was an Illumina HiSeq 2500. A second PCR of about 6 to 12 cycles was run with a J-beta primer mix and a sample-barcoded 5' primer. TCRdb reprocessing: public reads trimmed at Q25 with fastp, clones called with MiXCR, in-frame beta chains kept. CDR3 protein duplicates are merged, each entry listing the most common genes and DNA. For this sample the table gives more than 600,000 distinct CDR3 sequences, of which approximately 25% were detected only once. The ten largest clones represent more than 7.5% of the sample. These same records also appear under a second study, on T cells of mothers and their children.

Specimen: blood. These receptors all come from a boy younger than 18 in good health.

This clonotype has more than one count but fewer than ten. The J gene is TRBJ2-7, the V gene TRBV29-1; 7 bases fit TRBD1. This CDR3 contains 13 residues. Trimming removed 7 bases from V and 2 bases from J; junction bases left unmatched: 8. The germline gives CDR1 SQVTM, CDR2 ANQGSEA. The CDR3 loop is CSATGTETYEQYF. As DNA, the CDR3 is TGCAGCGCAACCGGGACAGAGACCTACGAGCAGTACTTC.

In this sample, this clonotype turned up a few times. J is TRBJ1-4 and V is TRBV28; D gene unclear. The germline CDR1 and CDR2 sequences are MDHEN and SYDVKM. This CDR3 contains 14 residues. Trimming took off 9 bases at V and 4 bases at J, with 15 bases between the two ends. CDR3 residues: CASNQAGRNEKLFF. CDR3 in DNA: TGTGCCAGTAATCAGGCAGGCCGTAATGAAAAACTGTTTTTT.

This sequence joins TRBV5-1 and TRBJ2-3; tentative D call: TRBD2 (6 bases). Germline values: CDR1 SGHRS, CDR2 YFSETQ. With 3 bases removed from V and 0 bases from J, the gap between germline ends came to 23 bases. The CDR3 loop spans 19 amino acids. CDR3 sequence reads: CASSSRDSRSRASTDTQYF. CDR3 DNA: TGCGCCAGCAGCTCCCGGGACTCTCGTTCCAGAGCGAGCACAGATACGCAGTATTTT.

This clonotype appeared a single time. An end of the junction does not agree with germline; a read error may underlie this. The genes are TRBV5-1 and TRBJ2-5; no definite D call. Germline loops: CDR1 SGHRS, CDR2 YFSETQ. The length of the CDR3 is 12 residues. CDR3 DNA: TGCGCCAGCAGCTTGAACGGAAAAGAGACCCGCTTC. It is translated as CASSLNGKETRF. The full variable domain, its missing parts supplied by reference TRBV5-1 and TRBJ2-5, is KAGVTQTPRYLIKTRGQQVTLSCSPISGHRSVSWYQQTPGQGLQFLFEYFSETQRNKGNFPGRFSGRQFSNSRSEMNVSTLELGDSALYLCASSLNGKETRFGPGTRLLVL.

This clonotype was seen a few times. The V call is TRBV20-1, the J call TRBJ2-3; no definite D call. The germline V gene encodes CDR1 DFQATT and CDR2 SNEGSKA (reference sequence). CDR3 length equals 12 residues. The ends were cut back, 2 bases at V and 4 bases at J, with 7 bases in the middle. This CDR3 is CSARKSADTQYF. CDR3 DNA sequence: TGCAGTGCTAGAAAGAGTGCAGATACGCAGTATTTT.

The chain has TRBV20-1 and TRBJ2-5; 9 bases align to TRBD2. The CDR3 totals 16 residues. CDR1 is DFQATT, CDR2 SNEGSKA, per germline (reference sequence). V shed 3 bases, J shed 2 bases, and the junction held 10 bases outside the gene matches. Written as DNA, the CDR3 is TGCAGTGCTAGCGATCCCAGCGGGAGGCGACAAGAGACCCAGTACTTC. As protein: CSASDPSGRRQETQYF.

This clonotype was found a few times. The rearrangement joins TRBV20-1 to TRBJ2-5; D gene uncertain. The J call may not be correct, given that the DNA end is closer to TRBJ2-7. CDR3 length: 12 amino acids. The germline V gene encodes CDR1 DFQATT and CDR2 SNEGSKA (reference sequence). The CDR3, as DNA: TGCAGTGCTAGCGAGGCCTACTACGAGCAGTACTTC. It encodes CSASEAYYEQYF.

This clonotype was found a few times. V is TRBV29-1 and J is TRBJ1-4; possible D gene TRBD1, 6 bases. The CDR3 loop spans 11 amino acids. The V end lost 7 bases, the J end lost 8 bases, and 11 bases lay between the germline ends. CDR1 is SQVTM and CDR2 is ANQGSEA in the germline V gene. The CDR3 DNA reads as TGCAGCGCCGAGGGGGGGGAAAAACTGTTTTTT. It yields the protein CSAEGGEKLFF. The variable domain in full, completed from reference TRBV29-1 and TRBJ1-4, reads SAVISQKPSRDICQRGTSLTIQCQVDSQVTMMFWYRQQPGQSLTLIATANQGSEATYESGFVIDKFPISRPNLTFSTLTVSNMSPEDSSIYLCSAEGGEKLFFGSGTQLSVL.

Comments on this clonotype: Just one base apart from a much larger clone, this may be a read error. J is TRBJ2-7 and V is TRBV29-1, with a possible D match to TRBD2 (5 bases). CDR1 is SQVTM and CDR2 is ANQGSEA in the germline V gene. The germline V and J ends were trimmed by 7 bases and 5 bases, with 18 bases remaining between them. CDR3 length: 13 amino acids. For the CDR3, the DNA is TGCAGCGCCGGCCGCAGTGAGGGCAACGAGCAGTACTTC. Protein: CSAGRSEGNEQYF.

The CDR3 is CASSHPSSSTSGVLEQYF. Here the CDR3 DNA reads TGCGCCAGCAGCCACCCTAGTTCCTCTACTAGCGGGGTTTTGGAGCAGTACTTC. The V gene is TRBV4-1, the J gene TRBJ2-7; 10 bases fit TRBD2. V dropped 3 bases and J dropped 7; count of bases not matched to a gene: 18. This CDR3 is built from 18 residues. From germline, CDR1 is MGHRA and CDR2 YSYEKL.

In DNA, the CDR3 is TGTGCCAGCAGCTTCTACAGGGGGCAATACGAGCAGTACTTC. It codes for CASSFYRGQYEQYF. The chain couples TRBV11-2 to TRBJ2-7; 9 bases align to TRBD1. The trim removed 3 bases at V and 4 bases at J, leaving 4 bases unmatched. Germline values: CDR1 SGHAT, CDR2 FQNNGV. The CDR3 loop spans 14 amino acids. The variable domain in full, with the rest retrieved from reference TRBV11-2 and TRBJ2-7, is EAGVAQSPRYKIIEKRQSVAFWCNPISGHATLYWYQQILGQGPKLLIQFQNNGVVDDSQLPKDRFSAERLKGVDSTLKIQPAKLEDSAVYLCASSFYRGQYEQYFGPGTRLTVT.

The chain is built from TRBV12-3 or TRBV12-4 and TRBJ2-3; the D gene is possibly TRBD2 (5 bases). Trimming cost V 5 bases and J 4 bases, with 13 bases left between them. CDR3 length: 14 residues. CDR3 sequence (DNA): TGTGCCAGCAGTCGTACTGGGGAGCCAGATACGCAGTATTTT. It specifies CASSRTGEPDTQYF.

This clonotype was observed a handful of times. Written as DNA, the CDR3 is TGTGCCAGCAATATGGGGGACTCCCTCCAAGAGACCCAGTACTTC. Protein: CASNMGDSLQETQYF. The chain carries TRBV12-3 or TRBV12-4 and TRBJ2-5; D is possibly TRBD2 (6 bases). The CDR3 totals 15 residues. Between the trimmed V and J ends, which lost 7 bases and 1 base, there was a span of 16 bases.

A word on this clonotype: Without the conserved terminal phenylalanine or tryptophan, this CDR3 likely stems from a read error. The V and J genes are TRBV7-8 and TRBJ1-1, with no clear D. This CDR3 region has 13 residues. CDR1 is SGHVS, CDR2 FQNEAQ, per germline. The V and J ends lost 5 bases and 4 bases respectively, with 11 bases between them. The CDR3 sequence: CASSKDGSTEAFL. CDR3 in DNA: TGTGCCAGCAGCAAGGACGGGAGCACTGAAGCTTTCCTT.

The V and J genes are TRBV18 and TRBJ2-5; weak D call: TRBD1 (6 bases). The CDR3 has 16 amino acids. Germline V gene data show CDR1 as KGHSH and CDR2 as LQKENI. Trimming took off 3 bases at V and 2 bases at J, with 16 bases between the two ends. The CDR3 loop reads CASSPVQGIWQETQYF. CDR3 nucleotides: TGTGCCAGCTCACCCGTACAGGGAATATGGCAAGAGACCCAGTACTTC.

This clonotype showed up just a few times. The rearrangement uses TRBV28 and TRBJ2-5, with D possibly TRBD2 on 6 matching bases. Trimming left V 1 base short and J 1 base short, with 10 bases between. Germline values: CDR1 MDHEN, CDR2 SYDVKM. This CDR3 has 15 residues. The CDR3 is CASSLSLGSQETQYF. CDR3 bases: TGTGCCAGCAGTTTATCCCTCGGGAGCCAAGAGACCCAGTACTTC.

In its sample, this clonotype was seen a few times. The J gene is TRBJ2-1, the V gene TRBV27; TRBD2 is a possible D gene (5 bases). Germline lookup yields CDR1 MNHEY and CDR2 SMNVEV (reference sequence). V lost 2 bases to trimming and J lost 3 bases, with 11 bases between them. There are 15 residues in the CDR3. The chain's CDR3 is CASSLMAGGYNEQFF. The CDR3 DNA is TGTGCCAGCAGTTTAATGGCGGGCGGCTACAATGAGCAGTTCTTC.

This clonotype was seen more than once but under ten times. In nucleotides, the CDR3 is TGTGCCAGCGCGAAAGGGGGGGATACGCAGTATTTT. As protein: CASAKGGDTQYF. The chain has TRBV12-3 or TRBV12-4 and TRBJ2-3; D may correspond to TRBD1 or TRBD2 (6 bases each). CDR3 length: 12 amino acids. With 8 bases removed from V and 6 bases from J, the gap between germline ends came to 12 bases.

The chain uses TRBV6-2 or TRBV6-3 and TRBJ2-3; unclear D gene. The CDR3 is 16 residues long. V lost 5 bases and J 4 bases, leaving 19 bases between the germline ends. Germline CDR1 reads MNHEY; CDR2 reads SVGEGT. The CDR3 DNA reads as TGTGCCAGCAGTCCCGGACCATTACGGTGGGCAGATACGCAGTATTTT. Its translation is CASSPGPLRWADTQYF.

J is TRBJ1-1 and V is TRBV11-1; 8 bases match TRBD1. V dropped 5 bases and J dropped 6; count of bases not matched to a gene: 11. The CDR3 is 15 amino acids. Germline V gene data show CDR1 as SGHAT and CDR2 as FQDESV (reference sequence). CDR3 sequence: CASSTDRDGWAEAFF. In DNA form, the CDR3 reads TGTGCCAGCAGCACGGACAGGGACGGATGGGCTGAAGCTTTCTTT.

The chain joins TRBV20-1 to TRBJ2-3; D not resolved. Germline V lookup: CDR1 DFQATT, CDR2 SNEGSKA (reference sequence). The CDR3 contains 14 residues. The V end lost 6 bases, the J end lost 1 base, and 14 bases lay between the germline ends. The CDR3 sequence: CSAIIPDGTDTQYF. The CDR3 DNA is TGCAGTGCCATCATTCCAGATGGCACAGATACGCAGTATTTT.

V usage is TRBV27 and J usage is TRBJ2-5; 9 positions agree with TRBD1. V dropped 5 bases and J dropped 7; count of bases not matched to a gene: 8. The germline V gene encodes CDR1 MNHEY and CDR2 SMNVEV (reference sequence). The CDR3 spans 14 residues. CDR3 loop: CASSAIQGAGTQYF. CDR3 in DNA: TGTGCCAGCAGTGCAATACAGGGGGCAGGGACCCAGTACTTC.

The V gene is TRBV11-2, the J gene TRBJ1-3, with TRBD1 identical over 7 bases. Germline V CDR1 and CDR2: SGHAT, FQNNGV. V was clipped by 5 bases and J by 2 bases; unmatched bases: 15. The CDR3 has 18 amino acids. Here the CDR3 reads CASSPIEADRMTGNTIYF. In DNA, the CDR3 is TGTGCCAGCAGCCCAATAGAGGCGGACAGGATGACTGGAAACACCATATATTTT. Using reference TRBV11-2 and TRBJ1-3 for the parts outside the CDR3, the full variable domain is EAGVAQSPRYKIIEKRQSVAFWCNPISGHATLYWYQQILGQGPKLLIQFQNNGVVDDSQLPKDRFSAERLKGVDSTLKIQPAKLEDSAVYLCASSPIEADRMTGNTIYFGEGSWLTVV.